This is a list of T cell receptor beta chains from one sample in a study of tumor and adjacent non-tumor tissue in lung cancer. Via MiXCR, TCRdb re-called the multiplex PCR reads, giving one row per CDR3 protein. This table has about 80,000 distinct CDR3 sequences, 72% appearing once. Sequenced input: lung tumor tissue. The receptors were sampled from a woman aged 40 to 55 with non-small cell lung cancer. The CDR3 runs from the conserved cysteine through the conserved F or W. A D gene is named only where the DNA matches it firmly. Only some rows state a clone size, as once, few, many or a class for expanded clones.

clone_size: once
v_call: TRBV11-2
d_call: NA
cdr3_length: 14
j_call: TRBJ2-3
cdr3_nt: TGTGCCAACAGCCGCACGGACACGGACAGTATGCAGTATTTT
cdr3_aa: CANSRTDTDSMQYF

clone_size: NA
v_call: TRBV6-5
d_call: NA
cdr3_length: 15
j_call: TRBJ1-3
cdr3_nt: TGTGTCAGCAGTCCCCTAGGGGCCTCTGGAAACACCATATATTTT
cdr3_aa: CVSSPLGASGNTIYF

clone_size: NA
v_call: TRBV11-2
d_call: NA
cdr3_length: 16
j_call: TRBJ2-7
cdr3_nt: TGTGCCAACAGCCCCCCCAGTGGGCAGGGGTACTACGAGCAGTACTTC
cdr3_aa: CANSPPSGQGYYEQYF

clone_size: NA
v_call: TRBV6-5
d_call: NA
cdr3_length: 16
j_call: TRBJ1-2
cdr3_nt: TGTGCCAGCAGTTACCAACCCGGGCGACTCAACTATGGTTACACCTTC
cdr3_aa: CASSYQPGRLNYGYTF

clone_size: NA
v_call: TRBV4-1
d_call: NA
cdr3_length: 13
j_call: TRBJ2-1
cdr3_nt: TGCGCCACAGCATATGGGGCGGATGCTGTGCAGTTCTTC
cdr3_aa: CATAYGADAVQFF

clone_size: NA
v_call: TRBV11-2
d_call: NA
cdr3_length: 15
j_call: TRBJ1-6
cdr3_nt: TGTGCCAACATCTCGGACGGACAGCTAAATTCACGCCTCCACTTT
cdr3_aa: CANISDGQLNSRLHF

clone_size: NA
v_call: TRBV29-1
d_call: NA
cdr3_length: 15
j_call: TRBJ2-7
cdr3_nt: TGCAGCGATGGAAAGGACAGTCTCACTTTCTACGAGCAGTACTTT
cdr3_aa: CSDGKDSLTFYEQYF

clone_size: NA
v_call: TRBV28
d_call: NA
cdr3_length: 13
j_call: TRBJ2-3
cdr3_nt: TGTGCCGGCAGTTTAACAAGGCCAGATACGCAGTATTTT
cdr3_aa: CAGSLTRPDTQYF

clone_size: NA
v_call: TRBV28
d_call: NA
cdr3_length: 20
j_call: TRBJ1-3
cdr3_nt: TGTGCCAGCAGTTTGGCGGGGCTTAGGTGTGTAATCCCTCCTGGAAACACCATATATTTT
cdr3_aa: CASSLAGLRCVIPPGNTIYF

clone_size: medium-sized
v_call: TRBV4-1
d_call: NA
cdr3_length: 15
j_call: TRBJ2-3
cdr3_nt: TGCGCCAGCAGCCAAGATTTGTCTAGCACAGATACGCAGTATTTT
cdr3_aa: CASSQDLSSTDTQYF

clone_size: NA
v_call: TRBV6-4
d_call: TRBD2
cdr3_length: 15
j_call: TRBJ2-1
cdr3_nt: TGTGCCAACAGTGACGGACTAGCGGACCACAATGAGCAGTTCTTC
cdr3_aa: CANSDGLADHNEQFF

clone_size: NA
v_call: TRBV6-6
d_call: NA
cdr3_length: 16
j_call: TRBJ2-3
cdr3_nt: TGTGCCAGCAACGTGAGGGGCGGACGTAGCACAGATACGCAGTATTTT
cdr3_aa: CASNVRGGRSTDTQYF

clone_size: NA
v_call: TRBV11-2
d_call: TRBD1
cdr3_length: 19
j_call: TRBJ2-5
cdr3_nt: TGTGCCAGCAGCTTAAGGCTACACGCGAATAGGGGGCACGGAGAGACTCAGTACTTC
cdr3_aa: CASSLRLHANRGHGETQYF